This T cell receptor beta chain was sequenced for a study of cytomegalovirus exposure and HLA in healthy donors. Findings and limits, study-wide: Usually a TCR sequence was rare, but some public TCRs were found in many donors. A reported reduction in N-insertions relative to the approximately 640-donor mean was seen in an Asian-associated ancestry cluster in a later analysis.

As regards this clone: Antigen specificity is unknown.

This CDR3 region has 14 residues. V gave up 3 bases and J gave up 10 bases; unmatched junction bases: 9. Germline CDR1 reads LGHNA; CDR2 reads YNFKEQ. Amplification used 60 Vbeta primers and 13 Jbeta primers. Some clones are missing from TCRdb's copy, which holds only in-frame ones; the method was immunoSEQ multiplex PCR. The repertoire holds approximately 190,000 clones, with 77% as singletons. The source is a woman aged 25 to 39 in good health and CMV-seropositive. Sequencing was done on a sample of PBMCs. The rearrangement joins TRBV4-2 to TRBJ1-1; 9 positions agree with TRBD1. The DNA of the CDR3 is TGTGCCAGCAGCCAGCCGGGACAGGGCGCGGTAGCTTTCTTT. It specifies CASSQPGQGAVAFF.